This entry is about one TCR beta chain. Antigen: not known. This sample is part of a study of metastatic and nonmetastatic thyroid tumors. Study as a whole: Repertoire data that came from the blood and tumor or nodule tissue of malignant and benign thyroid patients were compared.

This CDR3 has 15 residues. Germline-derived CDR1 and CDR2 are SGHAT and FQNNGV. V shed 2 bases and J shed 3 bases, with 14 bases lying between them. In the study's own analysis: A papillary thyroid cancer distant-metastasis classifier was built from CDR3 differences across clinicopathological groups. TCRdb re-called clones via MiXCR from the PCR reads. These V and J calls originate from TCRdb's pipeline instead of the authors' own analysis. This table has 15,000 or so clones, 25% to 35% appearing once. Not a single patient had been given any form of treatment at any point before undergoing thyroid surgery. Study-level findings and limits: Relative to benign nodules, malignant thyroid tumors were reportedly characterized by significantly elevated TCR beta diversity in blood and tumor.

The sequencing input was tumor tissue. The rearrangement joins TRBV11-2 to TRBJ2-7; D possibly corresponds to TRBD1 (6 bases). The receptor comes from a male donor with papillary thyroid cancer or a benign thyroid nodule (not recorded which). Some clones in this sample may be carry-over from other donors' samples. CDR3 sequence (DNA): TGTGCCAGCAGCTTAACACAGGGAATACACTACGAGCAGTACTTC. It is translated as CASSLTQGIHYEQYF.